The next 5 T cell receptor beta chains were all read from a single sample in a study of blood T cell repertoires in COVID-19 (TCRdb year 2020). Libraries were constructed by the immunoSEQ multiplex PCR assay. TCRdb provides this immuneACCESS table in a form limited to in-frame rearrangements. Some clones are lacking; in checked studies, under half of them reflect an unresolved V gene, and why the rest are absent is not known. A total of 150,000 to 200,000 clones appear in this sample, 75% to 85% of them only once. 4.5% to 7.5% of the sample belongs to the ten largest clones. The material sequenced was PBMCs or T cells enriched from blood (not recorded which). The receptors stem from a middle-aged man who had recovered from COVID-19.

This clone was observed a single time. The V call is TRBV14, the J call TRBJ2-5; the D gene is possibly TRBD1 (6 bases). Trimming left V 1 base short and J 3 bases short, with 12 bases between. Germline V gene sequence: CDR1 SGHDN, CDR2 FVKESK. This CDR3 has 15 residues. CDR3 loop: CASSQAGKGEETQYF. The CDR3 DNA is TGTGCCAGCAGCCAAGCAGGGAAGGGGGAAGAGACCCAGTACTTC.

This chain uses TRBV5-1 with TRBJ1-4; the match to TRBD1 covers 8 bases. This CDR3 region has 15 residues. Trimming took 4 bases from V and 2 from J; bases not matched to a gene: 4. Germline V gene sequence: CDR1 SGHRS, CDR2 YFSETQ. The DNA for the CDR3 is TGCGCCAGCAGCCCAAGACAGGGGACTAATGAAAAACTGTTTTTT. It yields the protein CASSPRQGTNEKLFF.

The chain recombines TRBV27 with TRBJ1-4; possible D gene TRBD1, 5 bases. The V gene's germline CDR1 is MNHEY and CDR2 SMNVEV (reference sequence). This CDR3 has 16 amino acids. V lost 5 bases and J 8 bases, leaving 21 bases between the germline ends. CDR3 residues: CASSAARQNGREKLFF. CDR3 bases: TGTGCCAGCAGTGCCGCCCGACAGAACGGGAGGGAAAAACTGTTTTTT.

V is TRBV7-8 and J is TRBJ2-2; D is undetermined. The germline gives CDR1 SGHVS, CDR2 FQNEAQ. The CDR3 spans 15 residues. V gave up 2 bases and J gave up 0 bases, with 7 bases separating them. CDR3 DNA sequence: TGTGCCAGCAGCTTAAGGCTAGCGAACACCGGGGAGCTGTTTTTT. Protein sequence: CASSLRLANTGELFF.

V gene TRBV5-1 combines with J gene TRBJ1-1; possible D gene TRBD1, 5 bases. V was trimmed by 4 bases and J by 0 bases, leaving 19 bases between them. Germline V gene lookup returns CDR1 SGHRS and CDR2 YFSETQ. The CDR3 extends over 17 amino acids. In DNA form, the CDR3 reads TGCGCCAGCAGCATAAGGCCGGGAGGGGTGATGAACACTGAAGCTTTCTTT. This codes for CASSIRPGGVMNTEAFF.